The clone carrying this T cell receptor (beta chain) was detected a few times. The target antigen is unknown. These data come from a study of beta chain features in type 1 diabetes. Whole-study findings and limits: PCR, the amplification step, might favor shorter templates, equally in patients and controls.

Expressed TCRB transcripts were sequenced, since all the RNA that had been isolated was reverse transcribed. Sequencing was performed with immunoSEQ multiplex PCR; in TCRdb, only in-frame clones are kept and a portion is missing. Among some 150,000 clones, approximately 10% were seen once, and the ten largest hold roughly 2%. Trimming removed 4 bases from V and 5 bases from J, with 9 bases in between. The CDR3 extends over 12 amino acids. Germline lookup yields CDR1 SGHTA and CDR2 FQGNSA. The specimen sequenced was central memory CD4+ T cells from blood. The receptor's source is a man aged 18 to 30 in good health. This chain links TRBV7-2 with TRBJ2-7, with D perhaps matching TRBD2 (5 bases). The CDR3 DNA reads TGTGCCAGCAGCTCCCCGGGAAACGAGCAGTACTTC. Translated: CASSSPGNEQYF.